These 22 T cell receptor beta chains share one sample of origin, sequenced in a study of technical replicates of blood from several donors. Here immunoSEQ multiplex PCR was the method, and the copy in TCRdb shows in-frame clones only, minus some. The data show about 73,000 clones, with about 92% seen just once and approximately 0.25% held by the top ten. Sequenced: T cells isolated from PBMCs. The receptors stem from a human donor in good health.

This sequence joins TRBV6-5 and TRBJ1-4; TRBD1 matches 7 bases. This CDR3 spans 12 amino acids. With 11 bases clipped from V and 4 bases from J, the junction kept 4 bases outside the gene matches. CDR1 MNHEY and CDR2 SVGAGI come from the germline V gene. The CDR3 loop reads CAAGTDNEKLFF. The DNA for the CDR3 is TGTGCCGCGGGGACAGATAATGAAAAACTGTTTTTT.

The rearrangement uses TRBV6-5 and TRBJ2-1; a weak D match, TRBD1 (6 bases). Germline V gene lookup returns CDR1 MNHEY and CDR2 SVGAGI. Trimming shortened V by 5 bases and J by 8 bases, and 13 bases separated the two germline ends. The CDR3 sequence is 13 residues long. This CDR3 reads CASSNQGYDEQFF. CDR3 coding DNA: TGTGCCAGCAGTAATCAGGGGTATGATGAGCAGTTCTTC.

The chain employs TRBV11-3 and TRBJ1-2; TRBD1 matches 12 bases. This CDR3 has 15 residues. The germline V gene has CDR1 SGHNT and CDR2 YENEEA. Trimming cost V 4 bases and J 8 bases; bases outside gene matches: 8. The CDR3 spells CASSSPGTGGAGYTF. In DNA, the CDR3 is TGTGCCAGCAGCTCTCCCGGGACAGGGGGCGCAGGCTACACCTTC.

The gene calls are TRBV27 and TRBJ2-7; D gene unclear. The length of the CDR3 is 14 residues. The V end lost 0 bases, the J end lost 2 bases, and 8 bases lay between the germline ends. Germline V lookup: CDR1 MNHEY, CDR2 SMNVEV (reference sequence). The CDR3 loop reads CASSLSAPTYEQYF. The DNA of the CDR3 is TGTGCCAGCAGTTTATCAGCACCGACCTACGAGCAGTACTTC.

A note on this clone: Sequence at one end of the junction differs from germline and may be a read error. The chain is built from TRBV5-1 and TRBJ2-6; D possibly corresponds to TRBD2 (6 bases). CDR1 SGHRS and CDR2 YFSETQ come from the germline V gene. This CDR3 is built from 22 residues. This CDR3 is CASSLVAGPEPFPLSGANVLTF. CDR3 coding DNA: TGCGCTAGCAGCTTGGTGGCGGGGCCCGAGCCGTTCCCTCTCTCTGGGGCCAACGTCCTGACTTTC. The entire variable domain, with the rest obtained from reference TRBV5-1 and TRBJ2-6, is as follows: KAGVTQTPRYLIKTRGQQVTLSCSPISGHRSVSWYQQTPGQGLQFLFEYFSETQRNKGNFPGRFSGRQFSNSRSEMNVSTLELGDSALYLCASSLVAGPEPFPLSGANVLTFGAGSRLTVL.

The chain links TRBV7-9 to TRBJ2-1; 9 bases are a match to TRBD2. Trimming at V came to 6 bases and at J to 0 bases, leaving 9 bases not matched to a gene. CDR3 length: 17 residues. Germline V gives CDR1 SEHNR, CDR2 FQNEAQ (reference sequence). CDR3 loop: CASSLAGPQSSYNEQFF. DNA of the CDR3: TGTGCCAGCAGTCTAGCGGGACCCCAAAGCTCCTACAATGAGCAGTTCTTC. The entire variable domain, with the rest obtained from reference TRBV7-9 and TRBJ2-1, is as follows: DTGVSQNPRHKITKRGQNVTFRCDPISEHNRLYWYRQTLGQGPEFLTYFQNEAQLEKSRLLSDRFSAERPKGSFSTLEIQRTEQGDSAMYLCASSLAGPQSSYNEQFFGPGTRLTVL.

Here the CDR3 reads CAWSNLGTEGEKLFF. CDR3 nucleotides: TGTGCCTGGAGTAATCTAGGGACAGAGGGTGAAAAACTGTTTTTT. The chain recombines TRBV30 with TRBJ1-4; 7 bases are shared with TRBD1. This CDR3 has 15 residues. With V trimmed by 2 bases and J by 7 bases, 10 bases remained unmatched. CDR1 and CDR2 from the germline V gene are GTSNPN and SVGIG (reference sequence).

The genes are TRBV6-6 and TRBJ2-4; D might be TRBD2 (5 bases). The CDR3 sequence is 15 residues long. The ends were cut back, 9 bases at V and 0 bases at J, with 15 bases in the middle. Germline CDR1 MNHNY, CDR2 SVGAGI (reference sequence). The CDR3 protein is CASADGGLAKNIQYF. DNA for the CDR3: TGTGCCAGTGCCGACGGTGGACTAGCCAAAAACATTCAGTACTTC.

The rearrangement links TRBV5-1 to TRBJ1-4; TRBD1 agrees at 9 bases. The CDR3 loop spans 15 amino acids. With 0 bases clipped from V and 4 bases from J, the junction kept 1 base outside the gene matches. From germline, CDR1 is SGHRS and CDR2 YFSETQ. The CDR3: CASSLAGQGNEKLFF. The DNA for the CDR3 is TGCGCCAGCAGCTTGGCGGGACAGGGTAATGAAAAACTGTTTTTT.

The chain has TRBV30 and TRBJ1-5; D may be TRBD1 (5 bases). The V gene's germline CDR1 is GTSNPN and CDR2 SVGIG (reference sequence). Between the trimmed V and J ends, which lost 2 bases and 5 bases, there was a span of 7 bases. The CDR3 totals 12 residues. The DNA for the CDR3 is TGTGCCTGGAGTCGGGGGGATCAGCCCCAGCATTTT. This gives the protein CAWSRGDQPQHF.

The CDR3 loop is CATSRSVVGQGYTGELFF. CDR3 sequence (DNA): TGTGCCACCAGCAGATCTGTGGTGGGACAGGGTTACACCGGGGAGCTGTTTTTT. The rearrangement joins TRBV15 to TRBJ2-2; 9 nucleotides line up with TRBD1. The CDR3 spans 18 residues. Germline V lookup: CDR1 LNHNV, CDR2 YYDKDF (reference sequence). The V gene end was trimmed by 2 bases and the J gene end by 3 bases; junction bases not matched to a gene: 10.

About this clone: The junction and the germline gene differ at one end; a read error may be behind it. The chain carries TRBV7-7 and TRBJ1-2; TRBD1 agrees at 7 bases. The CDR3 spans 14 residues. Per germline, CDR1 SSHAT and CDR2 FNYEAQ (reference sequence). This chain's CDR3 is CASSLPQGVDGYTF. The CDR3 bases are TGTGCTAGCAGCTTGCCGCAGGGGGTGGATGGCTACACCTTC.

The V and J genes are TRBV2 and TRBJ1-5, with 9 positions matching TRBD1. V lost 8 bases, J lost 2 bases, and 4 bases stayed unmatched. Germline V lookup: CDR1 SNHLY, CDR2 FYNNEI. The CDR3 extends over 14 amino acids. The CDR3, as DNA: TGTGCCAGCGTGAGACAGGGGGGCAATCAGCCCCAGCATTTT. This translates into CASVRQGGNQPQHF. The variable domain in full, completed from reference TRBV2 and TRBJ1-5, reads EPEVTQTPSHQVTQMGQEVILRCVPISNHLYFYWYRQILGQKVEFLVSFYNNEISEKSEIFDDQFSVERPDGSNFTLKIRSTKLEDSAMYFCASVRQGGNQPQHFGDGTRLSIL.

This chain links TRBV28 with TRBJ2-7, with 9 bases aligning to TRBD1. The CDR3 is 15 amino acids. Trimming removed 6 bases from V and 5 bases from J; junction bases left unmatched: 11. Germline assignment: CDR1 MDHEN and CDR2 SYDVKM. CDR3 residues: CASSSLWTGAHEQYF. The CDR3 DNA reads as TGTGCCAGCAGCTCCCTATGGACAGGGGCCCACGAGCAGTACTTC. Full variable domain (missing parts from reference TRBV28 and TRBJ2-7): DVKVTQSSRYLVKRTGEKVFLECVQDMDHENMFWYRQDPGLGLRLIYFSYDVKMKEKGDIPEGYSVSREKKERFSLILESASTNQTSMYLCASSSLWTGAHEQYFGPGTRLTVT.

This sequence joins TRBV6-5 and TRBJ2-7; 7 bases agree with TRBD1. CDR3 length equals 16 residues. The V gene's germline CDR1 is MNHEY and CDR2 SVGAGI. J lost 3 bases, V lost 1 base, and 9 bases had no gene match. CDR3 sequence: CASSYLIQGLGYEQYF. CDR3 bases: TGTGCCAGCAGTTACTTGATACAGGGGCTTGGCTACGAGCAGTACTTC.

The chain joins TRBV6-5 to TRBJ1-2, with D perhaps TRBD1 (6 bases). Germline CDR1 is MNHEY and CDR2 is SVGAGI. V was pared by 6 bases and J by 8 bases, with 16 bases between. The CDR3 consists of 13 residues. CDR3 bases: TGTGCCAGCAGATTCGCACAGGGCTTCGGCTACACCTTC. Protein: CASRFAQGFGYTF.

CDR3 DNA sequence: TGTGCCAGCAGTCCGGACAGGGCCAACAATGAGCAGTTCTTC. Its protein is CASSPDRANNEQFF. This chain joins TRBV28 and TRBJ2-1, with TRBD1 matching over 8 bases. CDR1 and CDR2 (germline): MDHEN, SYDVKM. Germline trimming cut 5 bases from V and 5 bases from J; bases unmatched to any gene: 5. This CDR3 region has 14 residues.

The chain is built from TRBV27 and TRBJ1-2; TRBD1 is a possible D gene (6 bases). V was shortened by 2 bases and J by 6 bases, with 19 bases between the two germline ends. The length of the CDR3 is 16 residues. Per germline, CDR1 MNHEY and CDR2 SMNVEV (reference sequence). The CDR3 DNA reads TGTGCCAGCAGTTTAAGGGGGGGGTATGGTGGGGATGGCTACACCTTC. Translated: CASSLRGGYGGDGYTF.

The chain links TRBV6-5 to TRBJ2-7; 7 bases line up with TRBD2. CDR1 and CDR2 from the germline V gene are MNHEY and SVGAGI. The V and J ends lost 4 bases and 0 bases, in that order; junction bases with no gene match: 9. The length of the CDR3 is 16 residues. Here the CDR3 reads CASSSSGRKSSYEQYF. In DNA form, the CDR3 reads TGTGCCAGCAGTTCTAGCGGTAGAAAAAGCTCCTACGAGCAGTACTTC.

V and J are TRBV30 and TRBJ1-5; 7 nucleotides match TRBD1. V shed 6 bases, J shed 9 bases, and the junction held 8 bases outside the gene matches. CDR3 length equals 12 residues. Germline CDR1 reads GTSNPN; CDR2 reads SVGIG (reference sequence). The CDR3 loop reads CACSTGYLPQHF. The CDR3 DNA is TGTGCCTGCTCGACAGGGTATCTGCCCCAGCATTTT.

The table lists this clone with a count of one. The CDR3 reads CASSPYDRMWGRKRETQYF. The CDR3 coding sequence is TGTGCCAGCAGCCCGTATGACAGAATGTGGGGGAGGAAGAGGGAGACCCAGTACTTC. The rearrangement uses TRBV11-3 and TRBJ2-5, with D possibly TRBD2 on 6 matching bases. The V end was cut by 5 bases, the J end by 5 bases, with 30 bases between. Germline CDR1 and CDR2: SGHNT and YENEEA. The CDR3 is 19 amino acids.

The chain carries TRBV25-1 and TRBJ2-2, with a possible D match to TRBD1 (6 bases). The CDR3 totals 17 residues. Germline CDR1 is MGHDK and CDR2 is SYGVNS. The V and J ends lost 3 bases and 3 bases respectively, with 17 bases between them. The CDR3 DNA follows: TGTGCCAGCAGTGATCACAGGGAAGGCGACGACACCGGGGAGCTGTTTTTT. It is translated as CASSDHREGDDTGELFF.